One sample yielded the 21 T cell receptor beta chains listed below, sequenced in a study of T-cell reconstitution after alpha-beta-depleted transplantation in children (TCRdb year 2016). Receptors were amplified or captured by PCR. TCRdb records Illumina HiSeq 2500 as the sequencer. Molecular barcoding was employed in the preparation of TCR libraries, with unique molecular identifiers being used to normalize TCRbeta repertoire quantification. The public reads were reanalyzed by TCRdb: fastp trimming at Q25, MiXCR alignment, in-frame beta chains only. Each CDR3 protein appears once, grouped with its most common genes and DNA. Here the sample has 780,000 or so distinct CDR3 sequences; under 20% occur a single time. The ten most abundant clones make up around 5% of the sample. The treatment or condition label, read with the paper, signifies: allogeneic hematopoietic cell transplantation with graft depleted of TCRalphabeta T cells and CD19 B cells.

Sample: PBMCs, mostly from graft donor cells, taken 360 days after TCRalphabeta/CD19-depleted stem cell transplant. All receptors come from a male patient under 18 who had a stem cell transplant for acute lymphoblastic leukemia, so the T cells may come from the graft donor.

With regard to this clonotype: One end of the junction does not line up with germline, which may come from a read error. This chain links TRBV2 with TRBJ2-1; no firm D call. This CDR3 comprises 13 residues. Germline CDR1 reads SNHLY; CDR2 reads FYNNEI. CDR3 DNA sequence: TGTGCCAGCAGTGAAGCGCTCTACGATGAGCAGTTCTTC. This encodes CASSEALYDEQFF.

This clonotype was picked up many times. This rearrangement joins TRBV24-1 to TRBJ2-1; the D is unclear. CDR1 and CDR2 from the germline V gene are KGHDR and SFDVKD. There are 13 residues in the CDR3. The V end was cut by 1 base, the J end by 3 bases, with 3 bases between. The CDR3 spells CATSDLGYNEQFF. DNA for the CDR3: TGTGCCACCAGTGATTTAGGCTACAATGAGCAGTTCTTC.

This clonotype was recorded a few times. This chain uses TRBV25-1 with TRBJ2-5, with D possibly TRBD2 on 5 matching bases. The CDR3 has 16 residues. Germline V gene data show CDR1 as MGHDK and CDR2 as SYGVNS. The V end lost 5 bases, the J end lost 7 bases, and 23 bases lay between the germline ends. Here the CDR3 reads CASSPPKREVEGTQYF. CDR3 nucleotide sequence: TGTGCCAGCAGTCCCCCTAAGAGGGAAGTCGAGGGGACCCAGTACTTC.

This clonotype was recorded a few times. J is TRBJ2-1 and V is TRBV9; 9 bases line up with TRBD1. Trimming took 6 bases from V and 7 from J; bases not matched to a gene: 8. The germline gives CDR1 SGDLS, CDR2 YYNGEE. CDR3 size: 14 residues. DNA for the CDR3: TGTGCCAGCACGACAGGGGGGCAGGTGAATGAGCAGTTCTTC. Translating gives CASTTGGQVNEQFF.

This clonotype was counted ten times or more. The chain links TRBV29-1 to TRBJ1-5; 12 nucleotides line up with TRBD1. CDR1 is SQVTM and CDR2 is ANQGSEA in the germline V gene. Unmatched junction bases numbered 4, after V lost 1 base and J lost 6 bases. This CDR3 is built from 15 residues. The CDR3 here is CSVEVGTGGSQPQHF. CDR3 nucleotides: TGCAGCGTTGAAGTGGGGACAGGGGGCAGTCAGCCCCAGCATTTT.

There are a few counts of this clonotype. The rearrangement joins TRBV10-2 to TRBJ2-1; 8 bases fit TRBD2. Germline V gene lookup returns CDR1 WSHSY and CDR2 SAAADI. The J segment lost 5 bases and the V segment lost 8 bases, leaving 8 bases of the junction unmatched. The CDR3 is made up of 14 amino acids. CDR3 DNA: TGCGCCAGCCGTTCAGCGGGAGAAGACAATGAGCAGTTCTTC. This encodes CASRSAGEDNEQFF.

V gene TRBV11-3 combines with J gene TRBJ2-1; 13 bases are a match to TRBD2. The trim removed 5 bases at V and 9 bases at J, leaving 4 bases unmatched. The CDR3 sequence is 14 residues long. Germline values: CDR1 SGHNT, CDR2 YENEEA. CDR3 sequence (DNA): TGTGCCAGCAGCCAGGGACTAGCGGGAACTGAGCAGTTCTTC. This translates into CASSQGLAGTEQFF. Variable domain in full (rest from reference TRBV11-3 and TRBJ2-1): EAGVVQSPRYKIIEKKQPVAFWCNPISGHNTLYWYLQNLGQGPELLIRYENEEAVDDSQLPKDRFSAERLKGVDSTLKIQPAELGDSAVYLCASSQGLAGTEQFFGPGTRLTVL.

J is TRBJ2-5 and V is TRBV2; 12 bases are a match to TRBD2. Germline V CDR1 and CDR2: SNHLY, FYNNEI. CDR3 length equals 16 residues. With V trimmed by 4 bases and J by 6 bases, 9 bases remained unmatched. The CDR3 is CASSARTSGILKTQYF. The CDR3 nucleotides read TGTGCCAGCAGTGCCCGGACTAGCGGGATTTTGAAGACCCAGTACTTC.

This chain links TRBV10-3 with TRBJ2-2; TRBD1 aligns across 10 bases. After removal of 0 bases from V and 6 bases from J, the junction contained 1 base not matched to a gene. Germline-derived CDR1 and CDR2 are ENHRY and SYGVKD. The length of the CDR3 is 15 residues. Here the CDR3 DNA reads TGTGCCATCAGTGAGTCAGACAGGGGGCCCGGGGAGCTGTTTTTT. Protein: CAISESDRGPGELFF.

This clonotype was observed a handful of times. V gene TRBV6-5 combines with J gene TRBJ2-1, with D tentatively TRBD2 (5 bases). Trimming stripped 1 base from V and 3 bases from J, with 13 bases between. The CDR3 extends over 16 amino acids. CDR1 is MNHEY and CDR2 is SVGAGI in the germline V gene. The CDR3 spells CASSYFPHRDYNEQFF. The CDR3 DNA is TGTGCCAGCAGTTACTTCCCGCACCGGGACTACAATGAGCAGTTCTTC.

This clonotype was observed a few times. The chain combines TRBV7-3 with TRBJ2-1; D is perhaps TRBD2 (6 bases). V lost 5 bases, J lost 5 bases, and 13 bases lay in between. Germline V CDR1 and CDR2: SGHTA, FQGTGA. The CDR3 spans 14 residues. This CDR3 reads CASSLVWGDNEQFF. In DNA, the CDR3 is TGTGCCAGCAGCCTAGTTTGGGGGGACAATGAGCAGTTCTTC.

For this clonotype: At one boundary the junction diverges from the germline segment, which might be a read error. This chain connects TRBV7-6 to TRBJ2-3, with 10 bases aligning to TRBD2. CDR1 and CDR2 (germline): SGHVS, FNYEAQ. The CDR3 extends over 18 amino acids. CDR3 region: CAGSLVLAGVTGTDTQYF. The CDR3 DNA reads TGTGCCGGCAGCTTAGTCCTAGCGGGAGTTACGGGCACAGATACGCAGTATTTT.

The CDR3, as DNA: TGTGCCAGCAGTTTAGTCCCCTGGACTAGCGGGGCCTACAATGAGCAGTTCTTC. Translation: CASSLVPWTSGAYNEQFF. The chain employs TRBV12-3 or TRBV12-4 and TRBJ2-1, with 12 bases lining up with TRBD2. This CDR3 contains 18 residues. With V trimmed by 1 base and J by 2 bases, 6 bases remained unmatched.

About this clonotype itself: A much larger clone differs by one base, so this may be a read error. This chain uses TRBV3-1 with TRBJ2-1, with a possible D match to TRBD2 (5 bases). The germline CDR1 and CDR2 sequences are LGHDT and YNNKEL (reference sequence). This CDR3 has 17 residues. CDR3 sequence: CASSLETFGGPYNEQLF. The DNA for the CDR3 is TGTGCCAGCAGCCTTGAGACCTTCGGCGGGCCCTACAATGAGCAGCTCTTC.

This clonotype was picked up a small number of times. V gene TRBV5-1 combines with J gene TRBJ1-4; TRBD1 might be the D (5 bases). The CDR3 spans 15 residues. CDR1 SGHRS and CDR2 YFSETQ come from the germline V gene. The V and J ends lost 3 bases and 8 bases respectively, with 17 bases between them. The CDR3 protein is CASSSTGPLEEKLFF. DNA of the CDR3: TGCGCCAGCAGCTCCACAGGTCCCTTAGAGGAAAAACTGTTTTTT.

On this clonotype itself: With a much larger clone just one base away, this may be a read error. This chain links TRBV12-3 or TRBV12-4 with TRBJ1-5; unclear D gene. V was trimmed by 6 bases and J by 3 bases, leaving 9 bases between them. The CDR3 is 13 residues long. DNA for the CDR3: TGTGCCAGCAGCCCTCAGGTCAATCAGCCCCAGCATTTT. It translates to CASSPQVNQPQHF.

This clonotype was found a few times. The CDR3 sequence: CASRLGQGLSQPQHF. DNA for the CDR3: TGTGCCAGCAGATTGGGGCAGGGCTTGAGTCAGCCCCAGCATTTT. The chain combines TRBV12-3 or TRBV12-4 with TRBJ1-5, with D possibly being TRBD1 (5 bases). V was shortened by 6 bases and J by 6 bases, with 18 bases between the two germline ends. The CDR3 is 15 residues long.

About this clonotype itself: A much larger clone differs from this one at a single base, so this may be a read error. This chain connects TRBV13 to TRBJ2-1; 11 bases align to TRBD2. The CDR3 covers 15 residues. The J segment lost 4 bases and the V segment lost 5 bases, leaving 4 bases of the junction unmatched. CDR1 and CDR2 (germline): PRHDT, FYEKMQ (reference sequence). The CDR3 DNA follows: TGTGCCAGCAGCATAATAGCGGGAGGGTACAATGAGCAGTTCTTC. It translates to CASSIIAGGYNEQFF.

This clonotype was recorded a few times. V usage is TRBV10-3 and J usage is TRBJ2-7, with D unresolved. V was pared by 10 bases and J by 3 bases, with 19 bases between. Per the germline V gene, CDR1 is ENHRY and CDR2 is SYGVKD. The CDR3 runs 14 residues. The CDR3 region is CATDLGLGIYEQYF. Here the CDR3 DNA reads TGTGCCACCGATCTTGGGTTGGGGATCTACGAGCAGTACTTC.

This chain links TRBV4-1 with TRBJ1-4, with 7 positions matching TRBD1. The CDR3 consists of 17 residues. From germline, CDR1 is MGHRA and CDR2 YSYEKL. V trimming: 0 bases; J trimming: 10 bases; junction bases outside the gene matches: 14. CDR3 coding DNA: TGCGCCAGCAGCCAAGACCCCCCCGCCAGGGGGTGGGCAAAACTGTTTTTT. This sequence encodes CASSQDPPARGWAKLFF.

This clonotype has a count of ten or more. The J gene is TRBJ2-1, the V gene TRBV24-1, with 7 bases lining up with TRBD1. This CDR3 is 15 amino acids long. The V and J ends lost 7 bases and 3 bases, in that order; junction bases with no gene match: 8. Germline V gene lookup returns CDR1 KGHDR and CDR2 SFDVKD. The CDR3: CATSAGQVYYNEQFF. For the CDR3, the DNA is TGTGCCACCAGCGCTGGACAGGTATACTACAATGAGCAGTTCTTC.